This T cell receptor beta chain was sequenced in a study of beta chain features in type 1 diabetes. For the study at large: No patient-donor differences in age, gender, total cells or subset yield.

A note on this clone: Its cognate antigen is unknown.

Blood was drawn once from each donor into heparinised tubes. The draws averaged around 0.12 L. V lost 0 bases, J lost 8 bases, and 6 bases stayed unmatched. The CDR3 loop spans 16 amino acids. Germline values: CDR1 SGDLS, CDR2 YYNGEE. Findings and caveats of the study: Overrepresentation of cells with high TCR expression could result from cDNA sequencing.

Reverse transcription of all isolated RNA meant that expressed TCRB transcripts were sequenced. Method: immunoSEQ multiplex PCR; TCRdb's copy keeps in-frame clones and lacks some. The table records about 240,000 clones, roughly 30% of them present only once. The V gene is TRBV9, the J gene TRBJ2-1, with TRBD2 matching over 12 bases. The receptor was derived from a man aged 30-40 years in good health. The specimen sequenced was central memory CD4+ T cells from blood. Written as DNA, the CDR3 is TGTGCCAGCAGCGTAGGGACTAGCGGGATAGGAGATGAGCAGTTCTTC. Protein sequence: CASSVGTSGIGDEQFF.